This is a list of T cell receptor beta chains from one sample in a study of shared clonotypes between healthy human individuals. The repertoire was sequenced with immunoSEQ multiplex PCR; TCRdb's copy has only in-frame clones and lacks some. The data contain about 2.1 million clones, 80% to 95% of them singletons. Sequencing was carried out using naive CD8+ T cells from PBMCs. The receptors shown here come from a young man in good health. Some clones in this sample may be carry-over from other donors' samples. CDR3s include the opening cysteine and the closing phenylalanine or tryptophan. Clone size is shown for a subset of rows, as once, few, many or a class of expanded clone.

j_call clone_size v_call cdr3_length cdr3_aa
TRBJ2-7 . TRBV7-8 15 CASSGWTSGSYEQYF
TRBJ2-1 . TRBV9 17 CASSAGRNRGSYNEQFF
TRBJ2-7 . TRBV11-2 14 CASSPRASGYEQYF
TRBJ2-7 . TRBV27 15 CASSLLPGAKYEQYF
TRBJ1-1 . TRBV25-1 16 CASSDYTANWNTEAFF
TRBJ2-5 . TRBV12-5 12 CASRRGSETQYF
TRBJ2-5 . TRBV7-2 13 CASSLEIQETQYF
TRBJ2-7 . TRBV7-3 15 CASSLFRGESYEQYF
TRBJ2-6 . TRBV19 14 CASTGSSGANVLTF
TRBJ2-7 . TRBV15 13 CATSRGEAPEQYF
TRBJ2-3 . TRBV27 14 CASSLEGRGGTQYF
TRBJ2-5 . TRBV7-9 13 CASSPRPQETQYF
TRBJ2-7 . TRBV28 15 CASSSRTRGVYEQYF
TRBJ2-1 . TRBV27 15 CASSSTLTDYNEQFF
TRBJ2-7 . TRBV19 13 CASKAQNTYEQYF
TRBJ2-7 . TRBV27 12 CASSFPGYEQYF
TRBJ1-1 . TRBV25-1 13 CASSAIRDTEAFF
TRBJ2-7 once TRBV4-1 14 CASSQDRAGYEQYF
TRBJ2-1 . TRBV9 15 CASSVSGNRDNEQFF
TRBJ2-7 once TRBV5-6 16 CASSQEGWGTGYEQYF
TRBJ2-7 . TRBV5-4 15 CASSFVPDRIYEQYF
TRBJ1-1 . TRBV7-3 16 CASSLNPGAGRTEAFF
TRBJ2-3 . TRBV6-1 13 CASTQGFADTQYF
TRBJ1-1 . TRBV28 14 CASSPPTGNTEAFF
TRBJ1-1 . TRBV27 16 CASSFSGGLMNTEAFF
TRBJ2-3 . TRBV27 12 CASSSRTVAQYF
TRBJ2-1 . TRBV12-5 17 CASGFADLVGSYNEQFF
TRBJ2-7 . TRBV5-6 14 CASSFSGDSNEQYF
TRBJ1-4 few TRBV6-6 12 CASSYSTVELFF
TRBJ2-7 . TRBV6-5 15 CASSYETSGAYEQYF
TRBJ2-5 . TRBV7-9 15 CASSPLVGPQETQYF
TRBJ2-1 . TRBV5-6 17 CASRPFGGGRLGNEQFF
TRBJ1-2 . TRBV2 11 CASIDGYGYTF
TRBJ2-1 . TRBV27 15 CASSPLSGTDNEQFF
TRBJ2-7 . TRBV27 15 CASSLSSGSFHEQYF
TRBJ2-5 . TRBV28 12 CASTDREETQYF
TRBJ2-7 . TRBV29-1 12 CSVAGLGYEQYF
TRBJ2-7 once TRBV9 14 CASSPRLQPNEQYF
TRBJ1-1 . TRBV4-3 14 CASSQDRGDTEAFF
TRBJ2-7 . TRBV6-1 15 CASSELTGEVYEQYF